This T cell receptor (beta chain) was captured by sequencing in a study of T cells in Graves' hyperthyroidism and ophthalmopathy. This clonotype showed up many times. This CDR3 region has 16 residues. Trimming shortened V by 6 bases and J by 4 bases, and 19 bases separated the two germline ends. TCR beta CDR3 sequences were amplified from RNA transcripts. An initial round of RT-PCR targeting the TCR CDR3 relied on the HTBI primer set. One entry per CDR3 protein results from TCRdb running MiXCR on the multiplex PCR reads. The table records about 690,000 distinct CDR3 sequences, 15% to 20% of them present only once.

The sample taken for sequencing was blood. The TCR originated in a man in his fifties or sixties with Graves' hyperthyroidism. The chain joins TRBV12-3 or TRBV12-4 to TRBJ2-1; D may be TRBD1 or TRBD2 (5 bases each). The CDR3 region has the DNA TGTGCCAGCAGCCTGGCCGGGACCCTACAATACAATGAGCAGTTCTTC. Protein product: CASSLAGTLQYNEQFF.